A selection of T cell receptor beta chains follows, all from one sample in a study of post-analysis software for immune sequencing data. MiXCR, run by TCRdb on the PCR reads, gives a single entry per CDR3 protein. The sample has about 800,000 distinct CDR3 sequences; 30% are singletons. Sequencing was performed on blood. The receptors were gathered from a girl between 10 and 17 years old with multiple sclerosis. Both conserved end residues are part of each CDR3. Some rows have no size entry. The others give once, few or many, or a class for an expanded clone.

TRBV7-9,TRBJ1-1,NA,CASSFLQGLAEAFF
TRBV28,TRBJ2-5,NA,CASSFPSWGTQETQYF
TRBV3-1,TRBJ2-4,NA,CASSQVMLQGENIQYF
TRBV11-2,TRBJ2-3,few,CASSLGVWGGAEDTQYF
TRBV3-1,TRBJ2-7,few,CASSQEMERTGGEQYF
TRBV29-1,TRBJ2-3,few,CSVSVPMPHTDTQYF
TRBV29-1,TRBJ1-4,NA,CSVDKNRGGEKLFF
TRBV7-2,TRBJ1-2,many,CASSLDYGSSVLTF
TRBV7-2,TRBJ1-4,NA,CASSLEVLTGARTNEKLFF
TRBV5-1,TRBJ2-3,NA,CASRGTTSTDTQYF
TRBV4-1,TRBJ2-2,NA,CASSTNAGSNTGELFF
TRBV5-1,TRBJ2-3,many,CASSLTQGFNVADTQYF
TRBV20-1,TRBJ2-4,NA,CSAQEASLGGIQYF
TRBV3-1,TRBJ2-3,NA,CASSVAQGLADHTDTQYF
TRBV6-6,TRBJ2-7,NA,CASSRNTGGAYEQYF
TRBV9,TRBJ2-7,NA,CASSGPGTGSYEQYF
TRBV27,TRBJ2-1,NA,CASIPGWGSSEQFF
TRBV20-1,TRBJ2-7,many,CSARDARAYEQYF
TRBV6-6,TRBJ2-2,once,CASSKLAGGGTGELFF
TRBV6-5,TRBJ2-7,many,CASSYLGGGGDEQYF
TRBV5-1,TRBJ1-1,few,CASSLSHLGTEAFF
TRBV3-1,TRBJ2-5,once,CASSQEGFRRRRETQYF
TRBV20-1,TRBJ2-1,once,CSAFPSVNEQFF
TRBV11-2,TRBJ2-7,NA,CASSFGSNSYEQYF
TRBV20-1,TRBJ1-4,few,CSATTVGWEKLFF
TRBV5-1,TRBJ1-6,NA,CASSLGRDDSPLHF
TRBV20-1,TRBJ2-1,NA,CSARDPPSEQFF
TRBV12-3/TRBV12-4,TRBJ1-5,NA,CASSLTREGPQHF
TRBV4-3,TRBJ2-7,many,CASSQGRSYEQYF
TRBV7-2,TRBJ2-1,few,CASSAGGGGSYNEQFF
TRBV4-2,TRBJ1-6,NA,CASSQVGQEDPPLHF
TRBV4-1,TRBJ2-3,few,CASSQGIAGGADTQYF
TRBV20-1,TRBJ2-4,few,CSARVGGGGNIQYF
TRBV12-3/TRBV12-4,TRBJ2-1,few,CASRSGTAGYNEQFF
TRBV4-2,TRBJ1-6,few,CASSQYMFRPGTGFLSSSPLHF
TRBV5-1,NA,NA,CASSPEGACEQYF
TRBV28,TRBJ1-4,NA,CASSPFGEKLFF
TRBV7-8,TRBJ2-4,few,CASSPDPGGIIQYF
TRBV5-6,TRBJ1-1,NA,CAGSFYGGTEAFF
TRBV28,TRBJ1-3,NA,CASSLWGREGGNTIYF
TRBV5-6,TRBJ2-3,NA,CASSFRRTTDTQYF
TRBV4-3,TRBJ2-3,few,CASSQLPGPVAADTQYF
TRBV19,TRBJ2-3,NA,CASRAVRMGIGDTQYF
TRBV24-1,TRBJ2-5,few,CATSGRGGQETQYF
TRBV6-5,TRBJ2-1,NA,CASSYPDHHEQFF
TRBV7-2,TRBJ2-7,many,CASSLGGGKSYEQYF
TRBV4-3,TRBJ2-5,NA,CASSQDKGTGVGQYF
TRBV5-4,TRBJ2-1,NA,CASNSAGTSANNEQFF
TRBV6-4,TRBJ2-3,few,CASSEGLAASTDTQYF
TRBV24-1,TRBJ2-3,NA,CATSPGGDTQYF
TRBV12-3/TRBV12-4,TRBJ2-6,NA,CASRATGAGANVLTF